Reported below is one TCR beta chain. Its specificity is not known. This CDR3 region has 17 residues. This specimen comes from a study of monozygotic twins with inflammatory bowel disease. The study's findings and limits: Among IBD patients, fewer clonotypes were shared with others than among healthy twins, especially with disease activity.

Each TCR library consumed about 4,000 ng of total RNA. The template-switching step introduced UMIs that carried a 6-nucleotide sample barcode. For each CDR3 protein, TCRdb gives one entry from its re-call of the 5' RACE reads, without DNA. The sample holds fewer than 350,000 distinct CDR3 sequences. The sequenced sample was blood. The clonotype originates from a human donor with ulcerative colitis or Crohn's disease, or a healthy co-twin of an affected twin (not recorded which). The chain uses TRBV12-3 or TRBV12-4 and TRBJ1-4; the TRBD1 assignment by TCRdb is unverifiable without DNA. The CDR3 sequence is CASSLGGQGETNEKLFF.